This section outlines one TCR beta chain sequence together with its context. This entry comes from a study of blood T cell repertoires in COVID-19. Background on the study: Samples taken during acute and convalescent COVID-19 were collected in the United States, Italy and Spain.

Clones were read by immunoSEQ multiplex PCR, and TCRdb kept only the in-frame ones, dropping some. The sample consists of a few hundred thousand clones, around four fifths of them appearing once. V dropped 0 bases and J dropped 4; count of bases not matched to a gene: 6. The CDR3 runs to 16 residues. In germline, CDR1 is LGHNT, CDR2 FRNRAP. This clonotype was sampled from a woman aged 45 to 65 with acute or convalescent COVID-19. The specimen was peripheral blood. This chain links TRBV12-5 with TRBJ2-1, with TRBD2 matching over 7 bases. CDR3 nucleotide sequence: TGTGCTAGTGGTTTGGTACTTGGGACTACTTACAATGAGCAGTTCTTC. Translated: CASGLVLGTTYNEQFF.